This TCR beta chain stems from a study of CD8 T cells in Susac syndrome. Study in general: The Susac syndrome patients were therapy-naive, on corticosteroids, or on intravenous immunoglobulin alone at blood draw.

V was shortened by 3 bases and J by 2 bases, with 10 bases between the two germline ends. The CDR3 loop spans 14 amino acids. Germline V lookup: CDR1 SGHTA, CDR2 FQGNSA. It was with random hexamers that 0.5 to 1 ug RNA was reverse transcribed. TCRdb passed the immunoSEQ multiplex PCR reads through MiXCR, listing each CDR3 protein once. The data contain about 180,000 distinct CDR3 sequences, roughly 94% of them seen just once; the ten biggest clones take up 0.095% to 0.1%. The TEMRA cells underwent FACS enrichment, while the CD8+ and CD4+ T cells underwent negative isolation. The sequence was collected from a human donor with Susac syndrome. The chain links TRBV7-2 to TRBJ2-5; the D is unclear. The source material was CD4+ T cells from PBMCs. This CDR3 is CASSLGRSQETQYF. CDR3 DNA: TGTGCCAGCAGCTTGGGTCGGAGTCAAGAGACCCAGTACTTC.